The T cell receptor beta chain described here comes from a study of high-grade serous ovarian cancer treatment subgroups. On this clone itself: Its target is not known.

Findings and caveats of the study: Different patients shared almost no repertoire; same-patient tumors shared about 0.11 to 0.79. Clonal relatedness tracked neoantigen level, and by trend copy number and mutation load. CDR1 and CDR2 were left unanalyzed; analyses focused on CDR3.

Tumor tissue was taken before any definitive surgery or chemotherapy was given. Assay: immunoSEQ multiplex PCR; the TCRdb copy retains only in-frame clones and omits some. The repertoire consists of about 28,000 clones, with under 90% occurring once and the leading ten covering about 2%. The sequencing input was tumor tissue. This sequence was found in a human donor with high-grade serous ovarian cancer.

The CDR3 sequence: CASSQNTRASYGYTF. The CDR3 bases are TGTGCCAGCAGCCAAAACACGAGAGCCTCATATGGCTACACCTTC. This sequence joins TRBV14 and TRBJ1-2; D uncertain. Deletions cut 2 bases from V and 5 bases from J, with 15 bases between. Per the germline V gene, CDR1 is SGHDN and CDR2 is FVKESK. This CDR3 is 15 amino acids long.